A selection of T cell receptor beta chains follows, all from one sample in a study of radiotherapy plus CTLA-4 blockade in lung cancer. TCRdb's copy holds only in-frame clones and misses some; the assay was immunoSEQ multiplex PCR. Of some 70,000 clones listed, 70% to 85% are singletons. Sequencing was performed on peripheral blood, taken from a patient treated with radiotherapy plus ipilimumab. Receptors originate from a human donor with non-small cell lung cancer who had a complete response to radiotherapy plus ipilimumab. Both conserved end residues are part of each CDR3. Fields, in order: V gene, clone size, J gene, D gene, CDR3 protein, CDR3 DNA. A D gene is named only where the DNA matches it firmly. Size is omitted from some rows. Given values are once, few, many or a class for expanded clones.

>TRBV4-1|.|TRBJ2-2|.
CASSQEGGRWTGELFF
TGCGCCAGCAGCCAAGAGGGGGGAAGATGGACCGGGGAGCTGTTTTTT
>TRBV4-3|once|TRBJ1-5|.
CASSQVRDQPQHF
TGCGCCAGCAGCCAAGTCAGGGACCAGCCCCAGCATTTT
>TRBV19|few|TRBJ1-2|TRBD1
CASRTGTGSPLSGYTF
TGTGCCAGTAGGACTGGGACAGGGTCCCCCCTAAGTGGCTACACCTTC
>TRBV30|.|TRBJ1-1|TRBD1
CAWSLGQGEVAFF
TGTGCCTGGAGTCTTGGACAGGGTGAGGTGGCTTTCTTT
>TRBV19|.|TRBJ2-6|.
CASSAGQSSGANVLTF
TGTGCCAGTAGTGCCGGACAAAGCTCTGGGGCCAACGTCCTGACTTTC
>TRBV12-5|.|TRBJ2-1|.
CASGPRATGSNEQFF
TGTGCTAGTGGCCCCAGGGCCACAGGTTCGAATGAGCAGTTCTTC
>TRBV5-1|once|TRBJ1-4|.
CASRRGVDEKLFF
TGCGCCAGCAGAAGGGGAGTTGATGAAAAACTGTTTTTT
>TRBV4-1|.|TRBJ1-1|.
CASSQAGLNTEAFF
TGCGCCAGCAGCCAAGCCGGGTTGAACACTGAAGCTTTCTTT
>TRBV27|once|TRBJ2-5|.
CASTSNDHRRETQYF
TGTGCCAGCACCTCGAATGACCATCGCCGAGAGACCCAGTACTTC
>TRBV29-1|.|TRBJ2-3|TRBD1
CSGEDRGGTDTQYF
TGCAGCGGAGAGGACAGGGGAGGCACAGATACGCAGTATTTT
>TRBV5-5|.|TRBJ2-7|TRBD1
CASSYPGQGLYEQYF
TGTGCCAGCAGCTATCCGGGACAGGGGCTTTACGAGCAGTACTTC
>TRBV11-3|.|TRBJ2-3|.
CASSSSRDTQYF
TGTGCCAGCAGCTCTTCCCGTGATACGCAGTATTTT
>TRBV7-2|.|TRBJ2-3|.
CASSFTITDTQYF
TGTGCCAGCAGCTTTACAATTACAGATACGCAGTATTTT
>TRBV11-2|.|TRBJ1-1|.
CASSLDGMLAFF
TGTGCCAGCAGCTTAGATGGGATGCTGGCTTTCTTT
>TRBV2|once|TRBJ1-2|TRBD1
CASIAGTGGLYGYTF
TGTGCCAGCATTGCCGGGACAGGGGGCCTCTATGGCTACACCTTC
>TRBV19|once|TRBJ1-2|.
CASNNNGGSLSGYTF
TGTGCCAGTAACAATAATGGGGGTTCACTCTCTGGCTACACCTTC
>TRBV27|.|TRBJ2-1|.
CASSRGDHSNEQFF
TGTGCCAGCAGTAGGGGGGACCACTCCAATGAGCAGTTCTTC
>TRBV30|.|TRBJ1-2|.
CAWRDRGWGYGYTF
TGTGCCTGGAGGGATCGGGGTTGGGGGTATGGCTACACCTTC
>TRBV6-4|.|TRBJ2-1|TRBD2
CASSESGSSYNEQFF
TGTGCCAGCAGTGAAAGCGGGAGCTCCTACAATGAGCAGTTCTTC
>TRBV30|.|TRBJ1-3|.
CAWRYGNSGNTIYF
TGTGCCTGGAGATACGGGAACTCTGGAAACACCATATATTTT
>TRBV5-5|.|TRBJ2-3|.
CASSLTDTQYF
TGTGCCAGCAGCTTAACAGATACGCAGTATTTT
>TRBV15|.|TRBJ1-2|.
CATSRVVGANYGYTF
TGTGCCACCAGCAGAGTAGTAGGGGCGAACTATGGCTACACCTTC
>TRBV5-6|few|TRBJ2-6|TRBD1
CASTDSGGGFSGANVLTF
TGTGCCAGCACCGACTCAGGGGGCGGATTCTCTGGGGCCAACGTCCTGACTTTC
>TRBV5-4|.|TRBJ2-1|.
CASSLDGNEQFF
TGTGCCAGCAGCTTGGACGGGAATGAGCAGTTCTTC
>TRBV6-5|.|TRBJ2-1|.
CASSYSRQSSYNEQFF
TGTGCCAGCAGTTACTCGAGACAGAGCTCCTACAATGAGCAGTTCTTC
>TRBV4-3|few|TRBJ2-5|.
CASSHAPVVGLQETQYF
TGCGCCAGCAGCCACGCCCCTGTGGTAGGGCTCCAAGAGACCCAGTACTTC
>TRBV7-9|.|TRBJ2-3|.
CASSRTGNTDTQYF
TGTGCCAGCAGCCGAACTGGAAACACAGATACGCAGTATTTT
>TRBV5-6|.|TRBJ2-5|.
CASTLGAGERETQYF
TGTGCCAGCACCCTGGGGGCAGGTGAGAGAGAGACCCAGTACTTC
>TRBV6-1|.|TRBJ1-2|TRBD1
CASSEGAGTGGFGYTF
TGTGCCAGCAGTGAAGGGGCCGGGACAGGGGGCTTTGGCTACACCTTC